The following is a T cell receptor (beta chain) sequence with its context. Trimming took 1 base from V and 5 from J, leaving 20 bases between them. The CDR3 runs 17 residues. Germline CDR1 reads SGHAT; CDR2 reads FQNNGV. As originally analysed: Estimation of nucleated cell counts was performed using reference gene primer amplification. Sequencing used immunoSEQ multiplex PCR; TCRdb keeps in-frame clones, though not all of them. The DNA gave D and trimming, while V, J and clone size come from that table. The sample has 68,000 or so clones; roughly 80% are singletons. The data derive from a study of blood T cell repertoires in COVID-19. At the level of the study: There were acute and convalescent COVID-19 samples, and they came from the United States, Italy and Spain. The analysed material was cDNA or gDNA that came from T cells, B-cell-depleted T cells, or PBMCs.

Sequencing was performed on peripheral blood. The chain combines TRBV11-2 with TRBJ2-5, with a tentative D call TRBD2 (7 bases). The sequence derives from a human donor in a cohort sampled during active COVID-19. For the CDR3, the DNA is TGTGCCAGCAGCTTAGTAGGGGGAGGGCCGAAGGGTGAGACCCAGTACTTC. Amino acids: CASSLVGGGPKGETQYF.